The T cell receptor (beta chain) described here comes from a study of technical replicates of blood from a handful of donors (dated by TCRdb to the late 2010s). Of note for this clone: The target of this receptor is not known. No base quality information exists; no much larger clone differs at one position.

Libraries came from the immunoSEQ multiplex PCR assay. The source is immuneACCESS, and TCRdb retained only in-frame sequences with V and J called. Part of the clones is not carried over; for the studies checked, unresolved V genes explain less than half of this, and the remainder is unexplained. Within this sample are tens of thousands of clones, with 94% of them counted one time only. 0.25% to 0.3% of the sample belongs to the ten largest clones. This TCR came from a human donor in good health. Sequencing used T cells isolated from PBMCs.

The DNA sequence is TGTGCCAGCAGACCCGACAACTCTGGGGCCAACGTCCTGACTTTC. This codes for CASRPDNSGANVLTF. The chain links TRBV6-5 with TRBJ2-6; the D segment cannot be called with confidence. V is pared back by 6 bases and J by 0 bases, with 9 bases lying between the germline termini. Including the terminal cysteine and phenylalanine, the CDR3 comprises 15 residues. The kept DNA is CDR3 alone, 45 bases in frame from the first base. CDR1 and CDR2 were assigned from the germline V gene as MNHEY and SVGAGI.